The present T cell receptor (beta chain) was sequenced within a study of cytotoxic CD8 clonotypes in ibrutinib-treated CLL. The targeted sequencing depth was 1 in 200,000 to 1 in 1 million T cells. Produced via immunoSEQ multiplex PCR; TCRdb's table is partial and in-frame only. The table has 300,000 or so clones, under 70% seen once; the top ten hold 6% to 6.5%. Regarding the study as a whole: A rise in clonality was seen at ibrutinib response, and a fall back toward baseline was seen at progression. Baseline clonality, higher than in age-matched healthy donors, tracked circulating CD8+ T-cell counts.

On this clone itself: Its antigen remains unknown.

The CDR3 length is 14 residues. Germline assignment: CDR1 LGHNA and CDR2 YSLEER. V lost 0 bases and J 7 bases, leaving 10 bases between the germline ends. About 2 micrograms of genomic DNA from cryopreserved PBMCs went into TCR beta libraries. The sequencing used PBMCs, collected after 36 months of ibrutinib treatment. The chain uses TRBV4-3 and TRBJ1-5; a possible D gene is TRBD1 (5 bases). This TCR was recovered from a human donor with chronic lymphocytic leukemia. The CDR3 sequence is CASSQDRVVQPQHF. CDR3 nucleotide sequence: TGCGCCAGCAGCCAAGACAGGGTAGTACAGCCCCAGCATTTT.